The rows below give T cell receptor beta chains drawn from one sample of a study of blood T cell repertoires in COVID-19. Generated by immunoSEQ multiplex PCR, the TCRdb table keeps only in-frame clones and is missing some. The data hold some 74,000 clones, with about 80% observed a single time. The material sequenced was peripheral blood. These receptors all come from a human donor in a cohort sampled during active COVID-19. CDR3s include the opening cysteine and the closing phenylalanine or tryptophan. Fields, in order: V gene, clone size, D gene, J gene, CDR3 DNA, CDR3 protein. A D gene is named only where the DNA matches it firmly. Clone size is not always given. Where it is, it says once, few, many or a class for expanded clones.

v_call: TRBV30; clone_size: NA; d_call: TRBD1; j_call: TRBJ2-5; cdr3_nt: TGTGCCTGGAGAGGGGGACAGGAGGAACAAGAGACCCAGTACTTC; cdr3_aa: CAWRGGQEEQETQYF
v_call: TRBV27; clone_size: once; d_call: NA; j_call: TRBJ1-2; cdr3_nt: TGTGCCAGCAGTTTATCAAGTGCCAGGGTCCCCTATGGCTACACCTTC; cdr3_aa: CASSLSSARVPYGYTF
v_call: TRBV6-5; clone_size: NA; d_call: NA; j_call: TRBJ1-3; cdr3_nt: TGTGCCAGCAAGCTCCGCAGGGACTCTGGAAACACCATATATTTT; cdr3_aa: CASKLRRDSGNTIYF
v_call: TRBV20-1; clone_size: NA; d_call: TRBD1; j_call: TRBJ1-2; cdr3_nt: TGCAGTGCTAGTATGGCCGGGACAGGGGGTAATGGCTACACCTTC; cdr3_aa: CSASMAGTGGNGYTF
v_call: TRBV5-1; clone_size: few; d_call: NA; j_call: TRBJ2-7; cdr3_nt: TGCGCCAGCAGCGTGACAGGAACGACCTACGAGCAGTACTTC; cdr3_aa: CASSVTGTTYEQYF
v_call: TRBV5-1; clone_size: NA; d_call: TRBD1; j_call: TRBJ2-5; cdr3_nt: TGCGCCAGCAGCTTGGGGACAGGGGAAGAGACCCAGTACTTC; cdr3_aa: CASSLGTGEETQYF
v_call: TRBV2; clone_size: NA; d_call: NA; j_call: TRBJ1-2; cdr3_nt: TGTGCCAGCAGTTTAACAGGGAAGGATGGCTACACCTTC; cdr3_aa: CASSLTGKDGYTF
v_call: TRBV20-1; clone_size: NA; d_call: NA; j_call: TRBJ1-5; cdr3_nt: TGCAGTGCTAGTGGACTGGGGGGGGGCAATCAGCCCCAGCATTTT; cdr3_aa: CSASGLGGGNQPQHF
v_call: TRBV27; clone_size: NA; d_call: TRBD1; j_call: TRBJ2-3; cdr3_nt: TGTGCCAGCAGTTCACAGGGGAATCCCCCCACAGATACGCAGTATTTT; cdr3_aa: CASSSQGNPPTDTQYF
v_call: TRBV7-9; clone_size: once; d_call: TRBD2; j_call: TRBJ2-3; cdr3_nt: TGTGCCAGCAGCCTGGGGACTAGCGGGAGCCATAGCACAGATACGCAGTATTTT; cdr3_aa: CASSLGTSGSHSTDTQYF
v_call: TRBV4-1; clone_size: NA; d_call: NA; j_call: TRBJ1-2; cdr3_nt: TGCGCCAGCAGCCAAGTGTCCGCCAGGGCGCGGGGCTACACCTTC; cdr3_aa: CASSQVSARARGYTF
v_call: TRBV9; clone_size: NA; d_call: NA; j_call: TRBJ1-4; cdr3_nt: TGTGCCAGCAGCCCTCGTGACAGGGAAAAACTGTTTTTT; cdr3_aa: CASSPRDREKLFF
v_call: TRBV28; clone_size: NA; d_call: TRBD2; j_call: TRBJ2-3; cdr3_nt: TGTGCCAGCAGTTTGAGCCAGGGAGGGACGCAGTATTTT; cdr3_aa: CASSLSQGGTQYF
v_call: TRBV18; clone_size: NA; d_call: NA; j_call: TRBJ2-7; cdr3_nt: TGTGCCAGCTCTCCAGGAGGGGGCTATCAAGAGCAGTACTTC; cdr3_aa: CASSPGGGYQEQYF
v_call: TRBV7-8; clone_size: NA; d_call: NA; j_call: TRBJ2-5; cdr3_nt: TGTGCCAGCAGTTCAGGAGAGACCCAGTACTTC; cdr3_aa: CASSSGETQYF
v_call: TRBV5-1; clone_size: NA; d_call: TRBD1; j_call: TRBJ1-3; cdr3_nt: TGCGCCAGCAGCTACGGGACAGACTCTGGAAACACCATATATTTT; cdr3_aa: CASSYGTDSGNTIYF